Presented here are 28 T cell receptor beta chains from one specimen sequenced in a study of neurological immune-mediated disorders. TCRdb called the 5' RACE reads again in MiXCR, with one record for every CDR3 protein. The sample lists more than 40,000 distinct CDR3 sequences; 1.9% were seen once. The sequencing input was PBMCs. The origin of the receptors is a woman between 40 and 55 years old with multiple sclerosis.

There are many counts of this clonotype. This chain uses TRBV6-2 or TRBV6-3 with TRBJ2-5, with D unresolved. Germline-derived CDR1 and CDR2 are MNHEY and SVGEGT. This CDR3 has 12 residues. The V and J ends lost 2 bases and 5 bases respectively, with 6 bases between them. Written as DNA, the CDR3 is TGTGCCAGCAGTTACAGGGTTGAGACCCAGTACTTC. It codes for CASSYRVETQYF.

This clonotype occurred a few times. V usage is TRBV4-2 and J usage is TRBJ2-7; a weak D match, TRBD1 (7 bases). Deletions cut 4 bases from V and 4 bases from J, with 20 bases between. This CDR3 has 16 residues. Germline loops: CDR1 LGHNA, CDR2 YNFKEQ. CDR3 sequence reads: CASSRATGGGEYEQYF. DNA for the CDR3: TGTGCCAGCAGCCGAGCCACAGGAGGGGGCGAGTACGAGCAGTACTTC.

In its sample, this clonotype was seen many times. The CDR3 bases are TGCAGTGCAGGACGAAGCAGGGGCGGGGGGTCCGCAGATACGCAGTATTTT. The encoded protein is CSAGRSRGGGSADTQYF. V and J are TRBV20-1 and TRBJ2-3; 8 bases are a match to TRBD2. J lost 4 bases, V lost 6 bases, and 18 bases had no gene match. The CDR3 loop spans 17 amino acids. Germline V gives CDR1 DFQATT, CDR2 SNEGSKA (reference sequence).

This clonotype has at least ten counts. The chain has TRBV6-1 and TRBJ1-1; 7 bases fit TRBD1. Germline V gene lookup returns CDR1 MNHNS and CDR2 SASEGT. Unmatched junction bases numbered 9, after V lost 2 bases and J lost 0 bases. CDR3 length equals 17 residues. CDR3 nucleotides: TGTGCCAGCAGTGAATCGACAGGGACGGACTTGAACACTGAAGCTTTCTTT. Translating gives CASSESTGTDLNTEAFF.

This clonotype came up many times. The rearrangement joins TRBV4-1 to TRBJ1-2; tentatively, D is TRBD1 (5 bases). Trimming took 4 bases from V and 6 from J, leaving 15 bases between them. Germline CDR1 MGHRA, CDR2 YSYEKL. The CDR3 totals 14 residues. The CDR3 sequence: CASSLGAGMDGYTF. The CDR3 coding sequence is TGCGCCAGCAGCCTAGGGGCAGGGATGGATGGCTACACCTTC.

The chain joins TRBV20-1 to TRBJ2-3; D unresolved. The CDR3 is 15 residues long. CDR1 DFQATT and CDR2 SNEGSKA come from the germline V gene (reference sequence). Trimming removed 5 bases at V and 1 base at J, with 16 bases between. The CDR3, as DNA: TGCAGTGCTCCGACCCGAGCGACCCGCACAGATACGCAGTATTTT. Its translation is CSAPTRATRTDTQYF.

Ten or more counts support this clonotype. The CDR3: CSARDSGIGVNIQYF. CDR3 DNA sequence: TGCAGTGCTAGAGATAGCGGTATAGGGGTAAACATTCAGTACTTC. V and J are TRBV20-1 and TRBJ2-4; weak D call: TRBD2 (6 bases). Trimming left V 0 bases short and J 6 bases short, with 15 bases between. CDR1 is DFQATT and CDR2 is SNEGSKA in the germline V gene (reference sequence). This CDR3 has 15 amino acids.

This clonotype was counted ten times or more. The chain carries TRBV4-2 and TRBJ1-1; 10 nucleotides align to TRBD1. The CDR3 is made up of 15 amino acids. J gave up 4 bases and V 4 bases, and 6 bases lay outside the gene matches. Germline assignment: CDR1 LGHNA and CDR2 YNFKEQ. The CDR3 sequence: CASSRDRGQGTEAFF. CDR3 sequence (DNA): TGTGCCAGCAGCCGAGACAGGGGGCAGGGCACTGAAGCTTTCTTT.

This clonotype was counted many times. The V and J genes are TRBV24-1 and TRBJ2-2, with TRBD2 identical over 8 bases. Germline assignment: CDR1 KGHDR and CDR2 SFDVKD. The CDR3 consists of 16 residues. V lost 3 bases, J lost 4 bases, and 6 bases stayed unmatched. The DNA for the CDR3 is TGTGCCACCAGTGATCCGGGGGGGGATACCACCGGGGAGCTGTTTTTT. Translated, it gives CATSDPGGDTTGELFF.

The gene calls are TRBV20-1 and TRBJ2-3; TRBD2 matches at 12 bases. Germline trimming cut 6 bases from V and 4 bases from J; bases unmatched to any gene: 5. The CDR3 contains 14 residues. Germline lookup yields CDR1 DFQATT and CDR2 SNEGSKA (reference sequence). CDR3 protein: CSATTSGSPDTQYF. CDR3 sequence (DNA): TGCAGTGCCACGACTAGCGGGAGTCCAGATACGCAGTATTTT.

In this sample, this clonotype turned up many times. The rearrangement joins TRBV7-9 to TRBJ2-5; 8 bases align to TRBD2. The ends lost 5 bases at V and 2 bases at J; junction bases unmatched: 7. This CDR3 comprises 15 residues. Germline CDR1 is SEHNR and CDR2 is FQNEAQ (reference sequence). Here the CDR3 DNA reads TGTGCCAGCAGCCCGACTAGCGCGACTCAAGAGACCCAGTACTTC. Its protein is CASSPTSATQETQYF.

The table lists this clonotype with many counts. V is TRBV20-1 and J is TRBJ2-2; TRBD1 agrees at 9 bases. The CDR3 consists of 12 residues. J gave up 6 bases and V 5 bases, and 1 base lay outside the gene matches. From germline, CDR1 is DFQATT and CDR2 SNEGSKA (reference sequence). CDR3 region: CSAGQGSGELFF. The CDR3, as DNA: TGCAGTGCTGGACAGGGGTCCGGGGAGCTGTTTTTT.

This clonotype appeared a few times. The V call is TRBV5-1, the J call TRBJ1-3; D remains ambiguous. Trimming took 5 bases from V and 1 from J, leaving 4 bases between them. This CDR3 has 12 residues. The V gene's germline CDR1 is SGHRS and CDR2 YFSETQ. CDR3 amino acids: CASRGSGNTIYF. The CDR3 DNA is TGCGCCAGCAGGGGATCTGGAAACACCATATATTTT.

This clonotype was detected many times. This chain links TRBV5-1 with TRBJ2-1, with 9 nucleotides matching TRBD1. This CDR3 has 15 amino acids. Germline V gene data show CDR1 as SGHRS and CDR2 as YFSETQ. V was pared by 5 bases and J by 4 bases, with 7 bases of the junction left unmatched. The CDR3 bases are TGCGCCAGCAGGTCCGGGACAGGGCCGTACAATGAGCAGTTCTTC. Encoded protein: CASRSGTGPYNEQFF.

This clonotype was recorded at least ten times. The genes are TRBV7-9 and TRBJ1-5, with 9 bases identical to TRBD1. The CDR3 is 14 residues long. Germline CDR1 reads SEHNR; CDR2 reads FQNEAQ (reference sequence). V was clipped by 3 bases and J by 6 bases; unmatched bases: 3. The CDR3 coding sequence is TGTGCCAGCAGCTTCGGGACAGGGAGTCAGCCCCAGCATTTT. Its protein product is CASSFGTGSQPQHF.

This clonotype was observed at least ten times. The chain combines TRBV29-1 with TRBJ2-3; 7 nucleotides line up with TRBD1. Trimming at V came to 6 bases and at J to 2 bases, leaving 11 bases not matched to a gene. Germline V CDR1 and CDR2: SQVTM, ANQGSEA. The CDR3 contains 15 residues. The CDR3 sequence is CSVSRQGGITDTQYF. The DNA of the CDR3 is TGCAGCGTGTCGCGACAGGGTGGTATCACAGATACGCAGTATTTT.

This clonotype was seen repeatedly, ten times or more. The CDR3 region is CASSVQGPGELFF. In DNA form, the CDR3 reads TGTGCCAGCAGTGTGCAGGGTCCCGGGGAGCTGTTTTTT. The chain uses TRBV2 and TRBJ2-2, with D possibly being TRBD1 (5 bases). V lost 4 bases, J lost 6 bases, and 9 bases lay in between. CDR1 and CDR2 (germline): SNHLY, FYNNEI. The CDR3 runs 13 residues.

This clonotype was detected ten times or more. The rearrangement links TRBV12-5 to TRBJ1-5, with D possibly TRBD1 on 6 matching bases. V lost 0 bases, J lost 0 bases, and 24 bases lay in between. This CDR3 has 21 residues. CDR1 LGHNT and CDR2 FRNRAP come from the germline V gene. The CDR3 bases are TGTGCTAGTGGTTTGGTTGTTTGGGGGCAAACAGGATTTGCTAGCAATCAGCCCCAGCATTTT. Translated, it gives CASGLVVWGQTGFASNQPQHF.

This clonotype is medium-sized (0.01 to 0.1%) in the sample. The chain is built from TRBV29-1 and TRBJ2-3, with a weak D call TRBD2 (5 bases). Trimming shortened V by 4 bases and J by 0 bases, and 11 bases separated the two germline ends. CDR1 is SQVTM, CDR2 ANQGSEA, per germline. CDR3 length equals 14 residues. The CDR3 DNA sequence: TGCAGCGTTGTCTTAGCGCTTAGCACAGATACGCAGTATTTT. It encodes CSVVLALSTDTQYF.

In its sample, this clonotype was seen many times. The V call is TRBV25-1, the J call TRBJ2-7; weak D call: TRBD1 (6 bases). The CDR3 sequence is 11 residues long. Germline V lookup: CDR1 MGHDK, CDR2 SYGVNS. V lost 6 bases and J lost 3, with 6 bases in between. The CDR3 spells CASRQGYEQYF. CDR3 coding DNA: TGTGCCAGCAGACAGGGCTACGAGCAGTACTTC.

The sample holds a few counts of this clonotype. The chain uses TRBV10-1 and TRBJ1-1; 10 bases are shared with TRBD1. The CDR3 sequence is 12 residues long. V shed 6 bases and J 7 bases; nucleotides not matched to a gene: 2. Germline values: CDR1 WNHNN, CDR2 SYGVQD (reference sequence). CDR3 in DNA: TGCGCCAGCAGCCGGGACAGGGGTGAAGCTTTCTTT. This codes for CASSRDRGEAFF.

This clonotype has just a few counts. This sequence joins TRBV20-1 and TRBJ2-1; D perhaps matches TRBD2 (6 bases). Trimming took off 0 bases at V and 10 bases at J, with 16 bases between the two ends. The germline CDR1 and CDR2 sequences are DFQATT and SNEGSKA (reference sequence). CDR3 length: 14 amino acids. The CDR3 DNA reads TGCAGTGCTAGAGACGGGAATTCGGGAGCGGAGCAGTTCTTC. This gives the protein CSARDGNSGAEQFF.

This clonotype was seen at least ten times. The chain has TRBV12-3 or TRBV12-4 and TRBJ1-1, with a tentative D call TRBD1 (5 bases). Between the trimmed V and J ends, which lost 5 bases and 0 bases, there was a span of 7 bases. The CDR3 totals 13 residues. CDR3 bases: TGTGCCAGCAGTGCGGACATGAACACTGAAGCTTTCTTT. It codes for CASSADMNTEAFF.

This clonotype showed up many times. CDR3 nucleotide sequence: TGCGCCAGCAGCACCGGACAGGGAGACGGCTACACCTTC. The encoded protein is CASSTGQGDGYTF. The chain employs TRBV5-1 and TRBJ1-2; 8 nucleotides match TRBD1. This CDR3 comprises 13 residues. Unmatched junction bases numbered 7, after V lost 4 bases and J lost 8 bases. Germline CDR1 is SGHRS and CDR2 is YFSETQ.

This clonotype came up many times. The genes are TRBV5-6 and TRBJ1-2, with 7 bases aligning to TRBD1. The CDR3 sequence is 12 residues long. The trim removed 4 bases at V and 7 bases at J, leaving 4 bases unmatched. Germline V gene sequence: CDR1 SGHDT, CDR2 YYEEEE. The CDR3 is CASSTGAAGYTF. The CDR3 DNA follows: TGTGCCAGCAGCACAGGGGCGGCTGGCTACACCTTC.

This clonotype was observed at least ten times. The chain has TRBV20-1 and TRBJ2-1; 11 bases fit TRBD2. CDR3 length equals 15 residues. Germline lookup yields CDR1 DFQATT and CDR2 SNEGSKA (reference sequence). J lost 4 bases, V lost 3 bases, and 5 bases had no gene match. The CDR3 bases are TGCAGTGCTAGGGAAGGGACTAGCGGTTACAATGAGCAGTTCTTC. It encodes CSAREGTSGYNEQFF.

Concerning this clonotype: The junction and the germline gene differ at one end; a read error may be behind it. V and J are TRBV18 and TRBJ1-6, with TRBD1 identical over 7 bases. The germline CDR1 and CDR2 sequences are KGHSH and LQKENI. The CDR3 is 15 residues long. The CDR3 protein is CASSGDSTYNSTLNF. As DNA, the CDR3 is TGTGCCAGCTCAGGGGACAGTACCTATAATTCAACCCTCAACTTT.

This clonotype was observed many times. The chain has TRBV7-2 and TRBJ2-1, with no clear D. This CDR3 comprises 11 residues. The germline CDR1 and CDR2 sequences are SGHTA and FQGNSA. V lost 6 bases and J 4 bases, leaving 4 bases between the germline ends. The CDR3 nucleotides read TGTGCCAGCAGGGCGTACAATGAGCAGTTCTTC. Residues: CASRAYNEQFF.